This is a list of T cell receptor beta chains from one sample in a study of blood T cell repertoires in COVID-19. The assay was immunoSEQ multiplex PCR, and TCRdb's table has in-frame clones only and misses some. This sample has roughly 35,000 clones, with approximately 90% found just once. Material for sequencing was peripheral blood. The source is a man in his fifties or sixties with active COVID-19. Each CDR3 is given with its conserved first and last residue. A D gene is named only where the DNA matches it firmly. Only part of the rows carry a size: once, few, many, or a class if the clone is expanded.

TGTGCCATCAGTGAGCCGGGACAGGGAATATCCTACGAGCAGTACTTC CAISEPGQGISYEQYF . TRBJ2-7 TRBD1 TRBV10-3
TGTGCCAGCTCCCAGGGCGGTTCCAATCAGCCCCAGCATTTT CASSQGGSNQPQHF . TRBJ1-5 . TRBV18
TGCAGCTCTCAGGGGTTGGATGGCTACACCTTC CSSQGLDGYTF few TRBJ1-2 . TRBV20-1
TGTGCCAGCAGCACCCACACAGGGTCCTACGAGCAGTACTTC CASSTHTGSYEQYF . TRBJ2-7 . TRBV21-1
TGTGCCAGCAAACGCGGGACAGGGTTAAGGGATGGCTACACCTTC CASKRGTGLRDGYTF . TRBJ1-2 . TRBV21-1
TGTGCCAGCAGCTTGGATCCGGGCTACAATGAGCAGTTCTTC CASSLDPGYNEQFF . TRBJ2-1 . TRBV5-4
TGTGCCAACAGACAAAATCAAGAGACCCAGTACTTC CANRQNQETQYF . TRBJ2-5 . TRBV2
TGCGCCACTTCGACAGGGGGAGACACTGAAGCTTTCTTT CATSTGGDTEAFF . TRBJ1-1 TRBD1 TRBV5-1
TGCGCCAGCAGCTTGTACCCCCCCGGGTCAGGGGTTACCGGGGAGCTGTTTTTT CASSLYPPGSGVTGELFF . TRBJ2-2 . TRBV5-1
TGTGCCAGCAGCGTAGCTACGAGTGGGAGCTCCTACAATGAGCAGTTCTTC CASSVATSGSSYNEQFF . TRBJ2-1 . TRBV9
TGTGCCAGTAGTAACGGGGGGCCTTCACCCCTCCACTTT CASSNGGPSPLHF . TRBJ1-6 . TRBV19
TGTGCCAGCAGTTACACAGGGGCTGGCTACACCTTC CASSYTGAGYTF once TRBJ1-2 TRBD1 TRBV6-2/TRBV6-3
TGTGCCAGCAGCTTAATAGCGGGAGAGGTCGCAGATACGCAGTATTTT CASSLIAGEVADTQYF . TRBJ2-3 TRBD2 TRBV7-9
TGTGCCAGTAGTATGTTTGCGGGAGGGCCTTCCACCGGGGAGCTGTTTTTT CASSMFAGGPSTGELFF . TRBJ2-2 TRBD2 TRBV19
TGTGCCACCAGCAGAGGTGGACTAGCGGCGAACACCGGGGAGCTGTTTTTT CATSRGGLAANTGELFF . TRBJ2-2 TRBD2 TRBV15
TGTGCCAGCAGCTCGAGGACAGGGGTACTAGCCAAAAACATTCAGTACTTC CASSSRTGVLAKNIQYF large TRBJ2-4 TRBD1 TRBV27
TGCGCCAGCAGCTTGGTAGGGAGAGATGATTCACCCCTCCACTTT CASSLVGRDDSPLHF once TRBJ1-6 . TRBV5-1
TGTGCCAGCAGCCGGACAGGGGGCTCTGGAAACACCATATATTTT CASSRTGGSGNTIYF . TRBJ1-3 TRBD1 TRBV5-4
TGTGCCAGCAGCTCCGGACTGCTAGGAAACACCATATATTTT CASSSGLLGNTIYF . TRBJ1-3 . TRBV11-3